This T cell receptor (beta chain) was observed in a study of control samples from healthy donors and cancer patients. Trimming removed 1 base at V and 0 bases at J, with 7 bases between. Germline V gene sequence: CDR1 SEHNR, CDR2 FQNEAQ (reference sequence). The CDR3 totals 15 residues. Produced via immunoSEQ multiplex PCR; TCRdb's table is partial and in-frame only. The sample contains approximately 160,000 clones, about 91% of which appear only once. Specimen: blood. The rearrangement links TRBV7-9 to TRBJ1-3; no definite D call. The TCR originated in a woman in her thirties or forties in good health. CDR3 residues: CASSLEQYSGNTIYF. DNA of the CDR3: TGTGCCAGCAGCTTAGAACAGTACTCTGGAAACACCATATATTTT.